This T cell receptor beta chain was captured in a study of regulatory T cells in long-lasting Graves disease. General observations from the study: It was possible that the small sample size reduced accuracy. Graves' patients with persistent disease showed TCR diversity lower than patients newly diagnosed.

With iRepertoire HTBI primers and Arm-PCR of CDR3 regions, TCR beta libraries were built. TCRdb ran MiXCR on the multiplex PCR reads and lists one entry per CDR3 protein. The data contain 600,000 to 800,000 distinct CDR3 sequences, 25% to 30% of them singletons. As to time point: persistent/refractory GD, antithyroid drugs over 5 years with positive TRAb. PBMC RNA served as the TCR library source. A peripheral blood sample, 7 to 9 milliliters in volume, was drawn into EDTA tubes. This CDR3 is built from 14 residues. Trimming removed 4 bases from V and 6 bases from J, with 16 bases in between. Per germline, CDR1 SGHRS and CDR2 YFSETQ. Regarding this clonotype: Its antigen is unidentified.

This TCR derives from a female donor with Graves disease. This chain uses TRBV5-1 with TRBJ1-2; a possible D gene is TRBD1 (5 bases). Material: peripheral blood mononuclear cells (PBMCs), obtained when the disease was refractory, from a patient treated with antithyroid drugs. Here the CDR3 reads CASSPTPGDHGYTF. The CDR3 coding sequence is TGCGCCAGCAGCCCCACCCCGGGGGACCATGGCTACACCTTC. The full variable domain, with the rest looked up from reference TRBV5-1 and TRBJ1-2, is KAGVTQTPRYLIKTRGQQVTLSCSPISGHRSVSWYQQTPGQGLQFLFEYFSETQRNKGNFPGRFSGRQFSNSRSEMNVSTLELGDSALYLCASSPTPGDHGYTFGSGTRLTVV.